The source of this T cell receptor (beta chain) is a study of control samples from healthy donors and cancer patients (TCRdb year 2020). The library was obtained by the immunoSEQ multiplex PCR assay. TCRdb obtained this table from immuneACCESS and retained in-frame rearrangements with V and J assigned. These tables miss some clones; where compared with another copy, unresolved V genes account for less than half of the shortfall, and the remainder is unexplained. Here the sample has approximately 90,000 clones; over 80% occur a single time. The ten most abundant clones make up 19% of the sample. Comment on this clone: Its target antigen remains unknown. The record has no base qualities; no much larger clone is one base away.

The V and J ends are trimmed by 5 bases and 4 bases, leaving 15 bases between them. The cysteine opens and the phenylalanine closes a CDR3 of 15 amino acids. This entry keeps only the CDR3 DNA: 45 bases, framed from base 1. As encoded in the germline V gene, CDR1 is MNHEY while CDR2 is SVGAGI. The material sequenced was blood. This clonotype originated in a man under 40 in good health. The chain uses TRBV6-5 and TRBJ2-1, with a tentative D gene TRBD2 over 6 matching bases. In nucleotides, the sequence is TGTGCCAGCAGTCCGGGTGCGGGGCTATACAATGAGCAGTTCTTC. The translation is CASSPGAGLYNEQFF.